In this sample, the clone carrying this T cell receptor beta chain turned up once. Its antigen is currently unknown. This specimen comes from a study of blood T cell dynamics during melanoma immunotherapy. Points from the study as a whole: At W3, later disease-control patients showed bifurcated PBMC repertoire changes, unlike progressors. The study could not tell melanoma-specific clones from general immune activation.

A fixed DNA input of about 350 ng was used per bulk PBMC sample. Some clones are missing from TCRdb's copy, which holds only in-frame ones; the method was immunoSEQ multiplex PCR. The data hold over 10,000 clones, with roughly 84% observed a single time. The V gene end was trimmed by 9 bases and the J gene end by 6 bases; junction bases not matched to a gene: 1. CDR1 and CDR2 from the germline V gene are SNHLY and FYNNEI. This CDR3 has 10 residues. Stated time point: pre-treatment baseline. One draw preceded checkpoint blockade; another followed its first cycle at week 3. The chain carries TRBV2 and TRBJ1-2; 7 nucleotides line up with TRBD1. The sequencing used blood, collected from a patient treated with checkpoint blockade. The receptor's source is a human donor with melanoma. The CDR3 here is CARQGDGYTF. The CDR3 region has the DNA TGTGCCAGGCAGGGGGATGGCTACACCTTC.